This T cell receptor (beta chain) was obtained from a study of T-cell memory formation after mild COVID-19. In germline, CDR1 is LNHDA, CDR2 SQIVND (reference sequence). J lost 3 bases, V lost 5 bases, and 8 bases had no gene match. The CDR3 is 16 amino acids. The 5'RACE method, run with constant-segment primers, produced TCR alpha and TCR beta cDNA libraries (carrying sample barcodes and UMIs). TCRdb reprocessed the 5' RACE reads with MiXCR, giving one entry per CDR3 protein. The data hold hundreds of thousands of distinct CDR3 sequences, with about 20% observed a single time. Source material: PBMCs or a T cell subset sorted from them (not recorded which). V and J are TRBV19 and TRBJ1-5; TRBD1 matches 9 bases. The TCR comes from an adult woman who had mild COVID-19 (a few samples of this study predate the infection). Cell type and time point are not known. As DNA, the CDR3 is TGTGCCAGTAGTGGTCCGGGACAGGGTTACAATCAGCCCCAGCATTTT. Amino acids: CASSGPGQGYNQPQHF.